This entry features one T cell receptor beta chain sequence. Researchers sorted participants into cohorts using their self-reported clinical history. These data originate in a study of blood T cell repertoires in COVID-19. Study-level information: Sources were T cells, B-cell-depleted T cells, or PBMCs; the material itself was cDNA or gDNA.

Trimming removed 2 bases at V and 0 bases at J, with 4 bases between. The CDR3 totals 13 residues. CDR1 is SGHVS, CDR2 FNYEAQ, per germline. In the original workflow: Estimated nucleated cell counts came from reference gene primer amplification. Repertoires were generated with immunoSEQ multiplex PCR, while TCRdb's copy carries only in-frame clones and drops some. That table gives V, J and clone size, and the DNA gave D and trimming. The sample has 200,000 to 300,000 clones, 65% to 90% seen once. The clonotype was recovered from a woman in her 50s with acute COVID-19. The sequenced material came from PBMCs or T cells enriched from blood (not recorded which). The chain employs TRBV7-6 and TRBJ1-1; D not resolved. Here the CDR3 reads CASSLSVNTEAFF. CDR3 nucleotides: TGTGCCAGCAGCTTATCCGTGAACACTGAAGCTTTCTTT.